The 15 T cell receptor beta chains listed next were all sequenced from one sample in a study of T cells after yellow fever vaccination. TCRdb processed the 5' RACE reads anew with MiXCR; each CDR3 protein has one entry. The table includes approximately 550,000 distinct CDR3 sequences, over 15% detected once. This material consisted of PBMCs, taken 15 days after the yellow fever booster vaccination. These receptors were taken from a man aged 30 to 39 who received the YFV17D yellow fever vaccine.

Only a few counts were recorded for this clonotype. The chain uses TRBV18 and TRBJ2-1; D could derive from TRBD1 or TRBD2 (5 bases each). The CDR3 sequence is 16 residues long. Germline V gene data show CDR1 as KGHSH and CDR2 as LQKENI. The V end was cut by 2 bases, the J end by 2 bases, with 13 bases between. The CDR3 DNA reads TGTGCCAGCTCACCAGGGACGGATAGCACCTACAATGAGCAGTTCTTC. Residues: CASSPGTDSTYNEQFF.

This clonotype was counted many times. The chain is built from TRBV12-3 or TRBV12-4 and TRBJ2-1; D is uncertain. Between the trimmed V and J ends, which lost 7 bases and 0 bases, there was a span of 1 base. The CDR3 loop spans 11 amino acids. CDR3 in amino acids: CASTSYNEQFF. CDR3 DNA: TGTGCCAGCACCTCCTACAATGAGCAGTTCTTC.

J is TRBJ1-4 and V is TRBV7-2; TRBD1 aligns across 7 bases. The CDR3 is 15 amino acids. V dropped 5 bases and J dropped 4; count of bases not matched to a gene: 7. Per the germline V gene, CDR1 is SGHTA and CDR2 is FQGNSA. The CDR3 is CASSPDRDSNEKLFF. In nucleotides, the CDR3 is TGTGCCAGCAGCCCAGACCGGGACAGTAATGAAAAACTGTTTTTT.

The chain links TRBV6-4 to TRBJ2-6; D is uncertain. This CDR3 is 17 amino acids long. Germline CDR1 and CDR2: MRHNA and SNTAGT. V lost 1 base to trimming and J lost 2 bases, with 12 bases between them. The CDR3 spells CASSDFPLTAGANVLTF. The CDR3 nucleotides are TGTGCCAGCAGTGACTTCCCCCTCACCGCTGGGGCCAACGTCCTGACTTTC.

The chain employs TRBV12-3 or TRBV12-4 and TRBJ2-5, with TRBD1 as a possible D gene (5 bases). Trimming took off 0 bases at V and 5 bases at J, with 13 bases between the two ends. The CDR3 runs 15 residues. In DNA, the CDR3 is TGTGCCAGCAGTTTAGCCGTGGGGCCGGGTGAGACCCAGTACTTC. This encodes CASSLAVGPGETQYF.

In its sample, this clonotype was seen many times. One junction end does not reproduce the germline sequence, and a read error may be involved. This rearrangement joins TRBV28 to TRBJ2-1; no clear D. This CDR3 contains 12 residues. Per germline, CDR1 MDHEN and CDR2 SYDVKM. As DNA, the CDR3 is TGCGCCAGCAGCTTCTCCTACAATGAGCAGTTCTTC. Protein: CASSFSYNEQFF.

This clonotype was counted only a few times. V gene TRBV5-1 combines with J gene TRBJ2-3; D tentatively fits TRBD1 or TRBD2 (5 bases each). V gave up 3 bases and J gave up 1 base, with 24 bases separating them. The CDR3 spans 19 residues. CDR1 and CDR2 from the germline V gene are SGHRS and YFSETQ. CDR3 protein: CASSWGPRTQRIRTDTQYF. CDR3 DNA: TGCGCCAGCAGCTGGGGCCCCCGAACCCAGCGGATCCGCACAGATACGCAGTATTTT.

The chain combines TRBV7-3 with TRBJ1-6, with D maybe TRBD1 (6 bases). The CDR3 contains 13 residues. Germline V gene sequence: CDR1 SGHTA, CDR2 FQGTGA. V lost 5 bases and J 7 bases, leaving 9 bases between the germline ends. The CDR3 protein is CASSVQGNSPLHF. CDR3 sequence (DNA): TGTGCCAGCAGCGTGCAGGGGAATTCACCCCTCCACTTT.

This clonotype was recorded a few times. The chain carries TRBV29-1 and TRBJ2-7; weak D call: TRBD1 (6 bases). This CDR3 contains 12 residues. Germline V gene data show CDR1 as SQVTM and CDR2 as ANQGSEA. Trimming stripped 5 bases from V and 4 bases from J, with 12 bases between. CDR3 amino acids: CSVRDTRYEQYF. CDR3 nucleotide sequence: TGCAGCGTTCGGGACACTCGTTACGAGCAGTACTTC.

The rearrangement links TRBV19 to TRBJ2-1; D might be TRBD2 (6 bases). Germline V CDR1 and CDR2: LNHDA, SQIVND (reference sequence). The V and J ends lost 8 bases and 7 bases respectively, with 21 bases between them. CDR3 length: 15 residues. CDR3 residues: CASRRGGGGSNEQFF. The DNA for the CDR3 is TGTGCCAGTCGTAGGGGCGGTGGAGGGTCTAATGAGCAGTTCTTC.

The CDR3 spells CASSLAREGTGGFPNTEAFF. As DNA, the CDR3 is TGTGCCAGCAGCTTAGCGCGGGAGGGGACAGGGGGCTTTCCGAACACTGAAGCTTTCTTT. The V and J genes are TRBV7-9 and TRBJ1-1; 12 bases map to TRBD1. CDR3 length equals 20 residues. Germline loops: CDR1 SEHNR, CDR2 FQNEAQ (reference sequence). The V gene end was trimmed by 0 bases and the J gene end by 1 base; junction bases not matched to a gene: 12.

The chain carries TRBV29-1 and TRBJ2-3, with TRBD2 identical over 9 bases. CDR3 size: 16 residues. Unmatched junction bases numbered 11, after V lost 4 bases and J lost 3 bases. Germline CDR1 is SQVTM and CDR2 is ANQGSEA. The CDR3 is CSVVPSGLAGTDTQYF. CDR3 DNA: TGCAGCGTTGTTCCCTCGGGGCTAGCGGGAACAGATACGCAGTATTTT.

This clonotype was seen a few times. The J gene is TRBJ2-3, the V gene TRBV12-3 or TRBV12-4; D remains unclear. This CDR3 is built from 15 residues. Trimming shortened V by 3 bases and J by 1 base, and 11 bases separated the two germline ends. The CDR3 DNA follows: TGTGCCAGCAGTTTGCGACGGGTTGGCACAGATACGCAGTATTTT. This sequence encodes CASSLRRVGTDTQYF.

This clonotype showed up just a few times. V gene TRBV19 combines with J gene TRBJ2-1; a possible D gene is TRBD1 (6 bases). V gave up 1 base and J gave up 2 bases, with 9 bases separating them. In germline, CDR1 is LNHDA, CDR2 SQIVND (reference sequence). This CDR3 is 15 amino acids long. The CDR3 sequence is CASSIVQGTYNEQFF. The CDR3 coding sequence is TGTGCCAGTAGTATAGTACAGGGTACCTACAATGAGCAGTTCTTC.

This clonotype occurred a few times. The V gene is TRBV6-2 or TRBV6-3, the J gene TRBJ2-7; 10 positions match TRBD1. This CDR3 is built from 15 residues. Germline V CDR1 and CDR2: MNHEY, SVGEGT. The ends lost 2 bases at V and 5 bases at J; junction bases unmatched: 6. CDR3 in DNA: TGTGCCAGCAGTTACAAGGGACAGGGGATCCACGAGCAGTACTTC. This sequence encodes CASSYKGQGIHEQYF.